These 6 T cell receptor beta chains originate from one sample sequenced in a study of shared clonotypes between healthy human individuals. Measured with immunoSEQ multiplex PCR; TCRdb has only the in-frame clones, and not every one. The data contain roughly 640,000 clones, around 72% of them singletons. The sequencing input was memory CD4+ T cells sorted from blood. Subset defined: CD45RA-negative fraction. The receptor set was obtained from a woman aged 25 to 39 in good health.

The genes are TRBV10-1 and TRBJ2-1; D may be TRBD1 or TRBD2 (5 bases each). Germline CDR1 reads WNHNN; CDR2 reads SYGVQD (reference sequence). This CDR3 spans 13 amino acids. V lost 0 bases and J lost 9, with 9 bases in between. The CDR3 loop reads CASSESGTIEQFF. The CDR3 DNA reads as TGCGCCAGCAGTGAGTCCGGGACGATTGAGCAGTTCTTC.

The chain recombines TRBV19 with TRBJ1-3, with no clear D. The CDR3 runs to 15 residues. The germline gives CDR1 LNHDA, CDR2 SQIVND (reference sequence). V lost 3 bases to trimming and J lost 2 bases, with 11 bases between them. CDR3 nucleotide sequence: TGTGCCAGTAGTATCGCCGGTTCCGCTGGAAACACCATATATTTT. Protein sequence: CASSIAGSAGNTIYF.

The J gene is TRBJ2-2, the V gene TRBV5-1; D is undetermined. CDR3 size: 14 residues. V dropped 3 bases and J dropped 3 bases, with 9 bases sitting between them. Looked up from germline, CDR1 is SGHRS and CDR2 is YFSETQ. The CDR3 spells CASSSAGYTGELFF. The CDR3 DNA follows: TGCGCCAGCAGCTCCGCCGGGTACACCGGGGAGCTGTTTTTT.

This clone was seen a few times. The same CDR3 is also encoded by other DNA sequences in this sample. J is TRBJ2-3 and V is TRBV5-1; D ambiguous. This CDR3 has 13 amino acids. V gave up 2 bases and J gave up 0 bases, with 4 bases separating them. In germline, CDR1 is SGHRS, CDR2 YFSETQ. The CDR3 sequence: CASSLSSTDTQYF. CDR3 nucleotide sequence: TGCGCCAGCAGCTTATCTAGCACAGATACGCAGTATTTT.

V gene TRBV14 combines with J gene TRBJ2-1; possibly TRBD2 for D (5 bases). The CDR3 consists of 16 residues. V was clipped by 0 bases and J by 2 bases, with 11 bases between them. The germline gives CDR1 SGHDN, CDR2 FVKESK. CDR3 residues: CASSQDASNAYNEQFF. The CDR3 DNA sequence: TGTGCCAGCAGCCAAGATGCTAGCAACGCCTACAATGAGCAGTTCTTC.

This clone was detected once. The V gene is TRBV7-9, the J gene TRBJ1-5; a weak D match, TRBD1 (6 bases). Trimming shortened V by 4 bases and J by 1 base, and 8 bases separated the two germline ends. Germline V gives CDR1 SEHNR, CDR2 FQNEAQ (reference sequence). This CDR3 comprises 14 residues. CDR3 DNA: TGTGCCAGCAGCTGGGGACAAAGCAATCAGCCCCAGCATTTT. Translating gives CASSWGQSNQPQHF.